One T cell receptor (beta chain) is described in this entry. This record belongs to a study of beta chain features in type 1 diabetes. The entirety of the isolated RNA underwent reverse transcription, so expressed TCRB transcripts were sequenced. Sequencing used immunoSEQ multiplex PCR; TCRdb keeps in-frame clones, though not all of them. The sample lists roughly 300,000 clones, 12% to 15% occurring once. The sequenced sample consisted of central memory CD4+ T cells from blood. The clonotype was recovered from a young man in good health.

The CDR3 reads CAVGQGLSTDTQYF. The CDR3 DNA reads TGTGCCGTCGGACAGGGGTTAAGCACAGATACGCAGTATTTT. This rearrangement joins TRBV10-3 to TRBJ2-3; 9 bases line up with TRBD1. Trimming removed 11 bases from V and 0 bases from J; junction bases left unmatched: 6. The CDR3 length is 14 residues. Germline CDR1 and CDR2: ENHRY and SYGVKD.